This TCR beta chain was sequenced during a study of human T cells and chemical hapten exposure. Study-wide results and caveats: High-frequency TCRs, those above 1 in 1000, stayed the same after DPC sensitization.

The time point: patch test 2, 6 weeks after DPC sensitization. Regarding treatment: therapeutic diphenylcyclopropenone sensitization with weekly scalp DPC. TCRdb re-called the RACE reads through MiXCR, storing one row per CDR3 protein. The table lists tens of thousands of distinct CDR3 sequences, approximately 6.6% of them singletons. The germline V gene has CDR1 GTSNPN and CDR2 SVGIG (reference sequence). This CDR3 region has 13 residues. The V and J ends lost 3 bases and 11 bases, in that order; junction bases with no gene match: 11. The sample holds many counts of this clonotype. Antigen specificity is unknown.

The V gene is TRBV30, the J gene TRBJ1-1, with 8 bases that match TRBD1. The sequencing used whole blood, collected in connection with sensitization to the hapten diphenylcyclopropenone (DPC). This receptor was identified in a woman aged 25 to 39 with alopecia areata. Some clones in this sample may be carry-over from other donors' samples. In nucleotides, the CDR3 is TGTGCCTGGAGAACCCTAGGACAGGGTGAGGCTTTCTTT. It translates to CAWRTLGQGEAFF.